Listed below are T cell receptor beta chains from one sample, sequenced in a study of cytomegalovirus exposure and HLA in healthy donors. Using immunoSEQ multiplex PCR, the repertoire was profiled, and TCRdb retains in-frame clones only, with some absent. The sample comprises 150,000 to 160,000 clones, around 81% of which are singletons, and over 5% rests with the top ten. The source material was PBMCs. Receptors originate from a woman aged 40 to 50 in good health and CMV-seropositive. CDR3s include the opening cysteine and the closing phenylalanine or tryptophan. A D gene is named only where the DNA matches it firmly. Clone size, where shown, is once, few, many, or a class for clones that have expanded.

size	V	J	D	CDR3	DNA
NA	TRBV19	TRBJ1-5	NA	CASRSQDGEFQPQHF	TGTGCCAGTAGGAGTCAGGACGGGGAGTTCCAGCCCCAGCATTTT
NA	TRBV4-2	TRBJ1-2	NA	CASSQEGGLGYGYTF	TGTGCCAGCAGCCAAGAGGGGGGGCTGGGCTATGGCTACACCTTC
once	TRBV29-1	TRBJ2-7	NA	CSVRSSGSGYEQYF	TGCAGCGTTAGATCCTCCGGGTCGGGCTACGAGCAGTACTTC
NA	TRBV4-1	TRBJ2-1	TRBD2	CASSTLSGGRSFRQFF	TGCGCCAGCAGCACCCTTAGCGGCGGGAGAAGTTTCCGGCAGTTCTTC
few	TRBV6-4	TRBJ1-2	TRBD1	CASSESAGGKGDYGYTF	TGTGCCAGCAGTGAGTCGGCAGGGGGGAAAGGAGACTATGGCTACACCTTC
NA	TRBV28	TRBJ1-4	NA	CAGGRENEKLFF	TGTGCCGGCGGGAGGGAAAATGAAAAACTGTTTTTT
NA	TRBV30	TRBJ1-2	TRBD1	CAWSVSRGVVTRYGYTF	TGTGCCTGGAGTGTAAGCAGGGGGGTTGTTACGCGCTATGGCTACACCTTC
NA	TRBV7-9	TRBJ2-1	TRBD2	CASSVGLAGGNEQFF	TGTGCCAGCAGCGTGGGACTAGCGGGAGGCAATGAGCAGTTCTTC
NA	TRBV11-3	TRBJ2-1	NA	CASSRGASEEQFF	TGTGCCAGCAGCCGAGGGGCTAGCGAAGAGCAGTTCTTC
NA	TRBV6-4	TRBJ2-7	TRBD2	CASSAAAGGHYEQYF	TGTGCCAGCAGTGCCGCCGCGGGGGGGCACTACGAGCAGTACTTC